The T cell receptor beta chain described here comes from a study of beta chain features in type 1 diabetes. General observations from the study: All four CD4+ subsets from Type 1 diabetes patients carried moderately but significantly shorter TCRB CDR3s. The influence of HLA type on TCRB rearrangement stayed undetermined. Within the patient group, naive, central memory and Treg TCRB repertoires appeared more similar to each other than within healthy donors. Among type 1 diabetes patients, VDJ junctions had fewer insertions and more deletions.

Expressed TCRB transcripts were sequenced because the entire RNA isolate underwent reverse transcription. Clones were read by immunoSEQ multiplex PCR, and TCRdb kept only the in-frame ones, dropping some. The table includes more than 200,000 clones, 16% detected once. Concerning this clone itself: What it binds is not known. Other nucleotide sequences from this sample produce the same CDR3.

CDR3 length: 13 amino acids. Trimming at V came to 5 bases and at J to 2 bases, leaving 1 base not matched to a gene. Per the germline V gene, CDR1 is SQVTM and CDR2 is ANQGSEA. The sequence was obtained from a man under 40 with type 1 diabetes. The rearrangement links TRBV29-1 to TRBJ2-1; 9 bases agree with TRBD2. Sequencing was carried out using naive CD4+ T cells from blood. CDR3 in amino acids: CSVRGRAYNEQFF. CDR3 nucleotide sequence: TGCAGCGTTCGCGGGAGGGCCTACAATGAGCAGTTCTTC.